This entry is about one TCR beta chain. Antigen: not known. The study ran its PCR with 60 Vbeta and 13 Jbeta primers. As originally analysed: Roughly 10 million shared chains were among approximately 87 million unique TCR beta chains counted in a later analysis. TCRdb keeps only in-frame clones here, not all; method: immunoSEQ multiplex PCR. V, J and clone size derive from that table, while D and trimming were established from the DNA sequence. The sample has approximately 210,000 clones, roughly 77% seen once. This sample stems from a study of cytomegalovirus exposure and HLA in healthy donors. General study results and limits: Earlier analysis found most TCR beta V segments productive about 87% or about 30% of the time. TCR beta chains numbering about 160 were designated cytomegalovirus-associated.

This CDR3 region has 14 residues. The germline CDR1 and CDR2 sequences are SGHDN and FVKESK. V was pared by 3 bases and J by 2 bases, with 10 bases between. Healthy bone marrow donors supplied every sample. This sequence originates from a woman between 50 and 59 years old in good health and CMV-seronegative. J is TRBJ2-5 and V is TRBV14; a possible D gene is TRBD2 (6 bases). Sequenced input: PBMCs. This CDR3 is CASSQAGLQETQYF. The CDR3 bases are TGTGCCAGCAGCCAGGCGGGACTTCAAGAGACCCAGTACTTC.